The 20 T cell receptor beta chains in this list originate from one sample, sequenced in a study of blood T cell repertoires in COVID-19. Profiled with immunoSEQ multiplex PCR; TCRdb holds only in-frame clones, not every one. The table has 200,000 to 250,000 clones, about nine tenths seen once. Sequenced input: peripheral blood. Receptors originate from a man in his thirties or forties who had recovered from COVID-19.

V is TRBV10-1 and J is TRBJ1-3; the match to TRBD1 covers 9 bases. Trimming cost V 5 bases and J 0 bases; bases outside gene matches: 2. Germline CDR1 and CDR2: WNHNN and SYGVQD (reference sequence). The CDR3 has 15 amino acids. CDR3 DNA: TGCGCCAGCAGTCGGGACAGGGCCTCTGGAAACACCATATATTTT. Its protein is CASSRDRASGNTIYF.

The genes are TRBV19 and TRBJ1-2; TRBD1 aligns across 7 bases. Looked up from germline, CDR1 is LNHDA and CDR2 is SQIVND (reference sequence). The length of the CDR3 is 14 residues. Unmatched junction bases numbered 4, after V lost 6 bases and J lost 0 bases. Here the CDR3 reads CASSQTGPNYGYTF. The DNA of the CDR3 is TGTGCCAGTAGCCAGACAGGGCCTAACTATGGCTACACCTTC.

V is TRBV10-2 and J is TRBJ2-7; TRBD2 is a possible D gene (6 bases). The CDR3 extends over 12 amino acids. V lost 6 bases to trimming and J lost 4 bases, with 10 bases between them. The germline V gene has CDR1 WSHSY and CDR2 SAAADI. The CDR3 nucleotides read TGCGCCAGCAGAGCAGGGACTTACGAGCAGTACTTC. This gives the protein CASRAGTYEQYF.

The V call is TRBV3-1 (or the pseudogene TRBV3-2), the J call TRBJ1-1, with 7 bases lining up with TRBD1. CDR3 length: 15 residues. Germline V gene lookup returns CDR1 LGHDT and CDR2 YNNKEL (reference sequence). J gave up 3 bases and V 1 base, and 5 bases lay outside the gene matches. CDR3: CASSQVTGVYTEAFF. The CDR3 DNA follows: TGTGCCAGCAGCCAAGTTACAGGGGTCTACACTGAAGCTTTCTTT.

V gene TRBV3-1 (or the pseudogene TRBV3-2) combines with J gene TRBJ1-2; D remains ambiguous. Trimming removed 8 bases from V and 3 bases from J, with 19 bases in between. Germline CDR1 and CDR2: LGHDT and YNNKEL (reference sequence). The CDR3 totals 15 residues. The CDR3 loop reads CASRDLLREDYGYTF. The CDR3 nucleotides are TGTGCCAGCCGGGATCTACTAAGAGAGGACTATGGCTACACCTTC.

The rearrangement uses TRBV6-5 and TRBJ1-6; D is unresolved. CDR1 MNHEY and CDR2 SVGAGI come from the germline V gene. The V end lost 6 bases, the J end lost 9 bases, and 15 bases lay between the germline ends. This CDR3 has 14 amino acids. The CDR3 loop reads CASSTDGFTSPLHF. The CDR3 DNA is TGTGCCAGCAGCACCGACGGGTTCACTTCACCCCTCCACTTT.

The chain links TRBV5-1 to TRBJ2-7; 11 bases align to TRBD2. Per germline, CDR1 SGHRS and CDR2 YFSETQ. The CDR3 is 15 amino acids. V gave up 3 bases and J gave up 6 bases; unmatched junction bases: 8. CDR3 loop: CASSSLAGGAFEQYF. The CDR3, as DNA: TGCGCCAGCAGCTCCCTAGCGGGGGGAGCCTTCGAGCAGTACTTC.

This chain links TRBV7-9 with TRBJ1-1; TRBD1 aligns across 8 bases. The CDR3 consists of 15 residues. Trimming took 5 bases from V and 5 from J; bases not matched to a gene: 10. Germline V gene data show CDR1 as SEHNR and CDR2 as FQNEAQ (reference sequence). CDR3 DNA: TGTGCCAGCAGCCCCGGACAGGGTTTGACGACTGAAGCTTTCTTT. Protein product: CASSPGQGLTTEAFF.

The V call is TRBV5-5, the J call TRBJ2-7; maybe TRBD1 (6 bases). This CDR3 contains 17 residues. The ends were cut back, 1 base at V and 2 bases at J, with 19 bases in the middle. CDR1 and CDR2 (germline): SGHKS, YYEKEE (reference sequence). The CDR3 region is CASSLSTLRDTAYEQYF. CDR3 DNA: TGTGCCAGCAGCTTGTCGACCCTCAGGGACACAGCCTACGAGCAGTACTTC.

The chain carries TRBV6-5 and TRBJ2-1, with 8 bases matching TRBD1. The CDR3 extends over 13 amino acids. Trimming removed 6 bases from V and 7 bases from J; junction bases left unmatched: 5. Germline loops: CDR1 MNHEY, CDR2 SVGAGI. The CDR3 nucleotides read TGTGCCAGCAGAATGACAGGGGAGAATGAGCAGTTCTTC. Its translation: CASRMTGENEQFF.

The chain couples TRBV10-3 to TRBJ2-5, with a possible D match to TRBD1 (5 bases). Germline V CDR1 and CDR2: ENHRY, SYGVKD. V lost 2 bases and J 3 bases, leaving 10 bases between the germline ends. This CDR3 is built from 14 residues. DNA for the CDR3: TGTGCCATCAGTGAGACAGGTAGCAAAGAGACCCAGTACTTC. Translation gives CAISETGSKETQYF.

This clone was detected only once. The chain recombines TRBV5-1 with TRBJ1-2; no clear D gene. V dropped 0 bases and J dropped 0 bases, with 15 bases sitting between them. Germline V CDR1 and CDR2: SGHRS, YFSETQ. This CDR3 is 17 amino acids long. In DNA form, the CDR3 reads TGCGCCAGCAGCTTGGTGGATGGGCCGGCGTCTAACTATGGCTACACCTTC. Encoded protein: CASSLVDGPASNYGYTF.

A single count supports this clone. In DNA form, the CDR3 reads TGTGCCTGGAGTGTAAAGGCAGTTCGAGGGTACGAGCAGTACTTC. Amino acid sequence: CAWSVKAVRGYEQYF. The V and J genes are TRBV30 and TRBJ2-7; perhaps TRBD2 as D (5 bases). Germline V lookup: CDR1 GTSNPN, CDR2 SVGIG (reference sequence). The CDR3 spans 15 residues. With 0 bases removed from V and 4 bases from J, the gap between germline ends came to 16 bases.

The CDR3 region has the DNA TGTGCCAGCAGCTCCCAGACTAGCGGGCTAAAAGAGACCCAGTACTTC. Protein sequence: CASSSQTSGLKETQYF. This sequence joins TRBV5-6 and TRBJ2-5, with 10 bases lining up with TRBD2. The CDR3 contains 16 residues. In germline, CDR1 is SGHDT, CDR2 YYEEEE. V gave up 3 bases and J gave up 3 bases; unmatched junction bases: 8.

This chain joins TRBV2 and TRBJ2-2; D is perhaps TRBD1 (6 bases). CDR3 length equals 15 residues. The germline V gene has CDR1 SNHLY and CDR2 FYNNEI. V was shortened by 3 bases and J by 2 bases, with 10 bases between the two germline ends. The CDR3 here is CASSEDSVNTGELFF. In DNA form, the CDR3 reads TGTGCCAGCAGTGAGGACAGCGTAAACACCGGGGAGCTGTTTTTT.

V gene TRBV11-3 combines with J gene TRBJ2-1, with a possible D match to TRBD2 (5 bases). The germline V and J ends were trimmed by 4 bases and 8 bases, with 12 bases remaining between them. CDR3 length equals 13 residues. Germline values: CDR1 SGHNT, CDR2 YENEEA. The CDR3 spells CASSSTEADEQFF. The DNA for the CDR3 is TGTGCCAGCAGCTCGACGGAGGCGGATGAGCAGTTCTTC.

As to this clone: The DNA is omitted, as the CDR3 cannot be located on it reliably, and the CDR3 follows TCRdb's listing. This chain connects TRBV12-2 to TRBJ2-4; the D segment call TRBD2 is taken from the table without a DNA check. TRBV12-2 is classified as a pseudogene. Both ends counted, the CDR3 spans 16 residues. The CDR3 reads CASRLVAPGSLIVQYF.

The V and J genes are TRBV5-8 and TRBJ1-1; 7 nucleotides align to TRBD1. The CDR3 is 16 amino acids. From germline, CDR1 is SGHTS and CDR2 YDEGEE. V shed 3 bases and J 1 base; nucleotides not matched to a gene: 9. The CDR3 loop reads CASSSSYRGRNTEAFF. The DNA of the CDR3 is TGTGCCAGCAGCTCGAGCTACAGGGGAAGGAACACTGAAGCTTTCTTT.

This chain uses TRBV15 with TRBJ1-2; D call uncertain. Germline lookup yields CDR1 LNHNV and CDR2 YYDKDF (reference sequence). Trimming took 0 bases from V and 2 from J, leaving 10 bases between them. The CDR3 covers 15 residues. CDR3 nucleotides: TGTGCCACCAGCAGAGATAGGGAGGCCAACTATGGCTACACCTTC. Translated, it gives CATSRDREANYGYTF.

This chain connects TRBV9 to TRBJ2-5; 8 bases are a match to TRBD2. V shed 6 bases, J shed 3 bases, and the junction held 4 bases outside the gene matches. This CDR3 has 13 residues. Per germline, CDR1 SGDLS and CDR2 YYNGEE. CDR3 sequence (DNA): TGTGCCAGCAACCGGCGGGAGGAAGAGACCCAGTACTTC. Translating gives CASNRREEETQYF.